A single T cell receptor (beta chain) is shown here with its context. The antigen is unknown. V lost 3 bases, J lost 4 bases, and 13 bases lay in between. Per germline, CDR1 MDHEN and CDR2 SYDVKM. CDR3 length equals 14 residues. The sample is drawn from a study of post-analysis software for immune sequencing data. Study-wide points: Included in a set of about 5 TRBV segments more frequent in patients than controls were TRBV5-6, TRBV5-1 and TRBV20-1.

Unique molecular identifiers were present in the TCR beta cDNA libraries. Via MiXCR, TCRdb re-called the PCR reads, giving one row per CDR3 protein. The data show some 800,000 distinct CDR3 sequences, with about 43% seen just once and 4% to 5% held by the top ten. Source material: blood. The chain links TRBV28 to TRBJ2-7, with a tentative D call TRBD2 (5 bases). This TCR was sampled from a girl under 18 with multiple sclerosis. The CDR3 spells CASSFPGVRYEQYF. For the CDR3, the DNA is TGTGCCAGCAGTTTTCCCGGGGTCAGGTACGAGCAGTACTTC.